Below, 8 T cell receptor beta chains from the same sample are listed, as sequenced in a study of control samples from healthy donors and cancer patients. Sequencing was performed with immunoSEQ multiplex PCR; in TCRdb, only in-frame clones are kept and a portion is missing. The sample gives 100,000 or so clones, approximately 78% of which show up once; roughly 9.8% is in the top ten. Sequencing used blood. These receptors were obtained from a woman in her fifties or sixties in good health.

This chain joins TRBV9 and TRBJ2-3; the D is unclear. CDR3 length: 15 residues. Between the trimmed V and J ends, which lost 4 bases and 0 bases, there was a span of 12 bases. Germline CDR1 SGDLS, CDR2 YYNGEE. The CDR3 protein is CASSPQSWSTDTQYF. Written as DNA, the CDR3 is TGTGCCAGCAGCCCCCAAAGTTGGAGCACAGATACGCAGTATTTT.

Only a few counts were recorded for this clone. The chain links TRBV15 to TRBJ1-4, with D uncertain. The CDR3 covers 14 residues. The V end was cut by 1 base, the J end by 0 bases, with 3 bases between. Germline lookup yields CDR1 LNHNV and CDR2 YYDKDF (reference sequence). The DNA for the CDR3 is TGTGCCACCAGCAGAGGGGCAACTAATGAAAAACTGTTTTTT. Encoded protein: CATSRGATNEKLFF.

This clone turned up a few times. The V call is TRBV5-4, the J call TRBJ2-1; 7 bases are a match to TRBD2. This CDR3 comprises 15 residues. Trimming at V came to 0 bases and at J to 6 bases, leaving 6 bases not matched to a gene. Germline-derived CDR1 and CDR2 are SGHNT and YYREEE (reference sequence). The CDR3 nucleotides read TGTGCCAGCAGCTTGGAGCTAGCGGATTCCAATGAGCAGTTCTTC. Residues: CASSLELADSNEQFF.

This sequence joins TRBV19 and TRBJ2-3; 7 positions match TRBD1. The V and J ends lost 6 bases and 1 base, in that order; junction bases with no gene match: 4. The germline V gene has CDR1 LNHDA and CDR2 SQIVND (reference sequence). This CDR3 comprises 14 residues. The CDR3 nucleotides read TGTGCCAGTAGCACGCAGGGGGGCACAGATACGCAGTATTTT. Translated: CASSTQGGTDTQYF.

This chain uses TRBV12-3 or TRBV12-4 with TRBJ1-1; 7 bases are a match to TRBD1. V shed 6 bases and J 7 bases; nucleotides not matched to a gene: 8. This CDR3 is built from 13 residues. The CDR3 DNA reads as TGTGCCAGCAGCACGACAGGGAGGGATGAAGCTTTCTTT. Protein product: CASSTTGRDEAFF.

This clone was observed a handful of times. The chain links TRBV2 to TRBJ1-5, with D unclear. V lost 7 bases and J lost 0, with 10 bases in between. Per germline, CDR1 SNHLY and CDR2 FYNNEI. The CDR3 consists of 14 residues. CDR3 protein: CASKISNSNQPQHF. The CDR3 DNA sequence: TGTGCCAGCAAGATCTCGAATAGCAATCAGCCCCAGCATTTT.

The chain is built from TRBV7-2 and TRBJ2-7; D is undetermined. Trimming left V 0 bases short and J 0 bases short, with 12 bases between. The CDR3 totals 16 residues. From germline, CDR1 is SGHTA and CDR2 FQGNSA. The CDR3 nucleotides read TGTGCCAGCAGCTTAGCCCCATCCCCGGACTCCTACGAGCAGTACTTC. This sequence encodes CASSLAPSPDSYEQYF.

This rearrangement joins TRBV10-3 to TRBJ1-5; D is unresolved. V was pared by 3 bases and J by 1 base, with 13 bases between. CDR3 size: 16 residues. CDR1 ENHRY and CDR2 SYGVKD come from the germline V gene. This CDR3 reads CAISDSRLGSNQPQHF. CDR3 bases: TGTGCCATCAGTGACTCTAGGTTGGGAAGCAATCAGCCCCAGCATTTT.